Below are 20 T cell receptor beta chains sequenced from a single sample in a study of lymphopenia after photon versus proton radiotherapy. Generated by immunoSEQ multiplex PCR, the TCRdb table keeps only in-frame clones and is missing some. Found here are about 160,000 clones, 75% to 90% of them singletons; the top ten hold around 4.6%. Sequenced here: peripheral blood, sampled from a patient treated with photon-based radiotherapy. All receptors come from a man aged 50 to 60 with gastric cancer.

In its sample, this clone was seen once. The rearrangement joins TRBV5-1 to TRBJ2-2, with D possibly TRBD2 on 5 matching bases. Looked up from germline, CDR1 is SGHRS and CDR2 is YFSETQ. V was trimmed by 5 bases and J by 0 bases, leaving 8 bases between them. The CDR3 spans 14 residues. CDR3 DNA: TGCGCCAGCAGTCGGGAATCGAACACCGGGGAGCTGTTTTTT. Amino acid sequence: CASSRESNTGELFF.

This clone has a single count. The V call is TRBV6-1, the J call TRBJ2-7; TRBD1 aligns across 11 bases. V shed 0 bases, J shed 0 bases, and the junction held 7 bases outside the gene matches. Germline V CDR1 and CDR2: MNHNS, SASEGT. This CDR3 is built from 18 residues. The CDR3: CASSEAVPGQGGSYEQYF. CDR3 DNA: TGTGCCAGCAGTGAAGCAGTCCCGGGACAGGGGGGCTCCTACGAGCAGTACTTC.

V is TRBV4-1 and J is TRBJ2-2; 9 bases agree with TRBD2. The V segment lost 4 bases and the J segment 9 bases; nucleotides outside the gene matches: 15. The CDR3 extends over 17 amino acids. The germline gives CDR1 MGHRA, CDR2 YSYEKL. CDR3 sequence: CASSLGRASGKTRELFF. In DNA, the CDR3 is TGCGCCAGCAGCCTCGGGCGGGCTAGCGGGAAGACCAGGGAGCTGTTTTTT.

The rearrangement links TRBV11-2 to TRBJ1-2; 8 bases match TRBD1. V lost 5 bases and J lost 3; bases outside the gene matches: 5. CDR3 length: 14 residues. Looked up from germline, CDR1 is SGHAT and CDR2 is FQNNGV. In DNA, the CDR3 is TGTGCCAGCAGCCCGGGACAGGTATACTATGGCTACACCTTC. Residues: CASSPGQVYYGYTF.

The V call is TRBV29-1, the J call TRBJ2-7; possible D gene TRBD1, 6 bases. The CDR3 runs 14 residues. Germline V gene lookup returns CDR1 SQVTM and CDR2 ANQGSEA. V gave up 1 base and J gave up 7 bases, with 17 bases separating them. The CDR3 nucleotides are TGCAGCGTTGAAGGCCGGGACAACCTGGGTGAGCAGTACTTC. Translation gives CSVEGRDNLGEQYF.

Here the CDR3 DNA reads TGTGCCAGTACTCCCGGGACAACGAACACCGGGGAGCTGTTTTTT. It encodes CASTPGTTNTGELFF. The chain carries TRBV19 and TRBJ2-2, with D possibly TRBD1 on 6 matching bases. This CDR3 contains 15 residues. Trimming took off 7 bases at V and 0 bases at J, with 12 bases between the two ends. CDR1 LNHDA and CDR2 SQIVND come from the germline V gene (reference sequence).

The chain recombines TRBV28 with TRBJ1-5; D unclear. CDR1 and CDR2 from the germline V gene are MDHEN and SYDVKM. V shed 5 bases and J shed 0 bases, with 8 bases lying between them. This CDR3 is built from 14 residues. CDR3 in DNA: TGTGCCAGCAGTCCCCATGCTAGCAATCAGCCCCAGCATTTT. Amino acid sequence: CASSPHASNQPQHF.

The chain couples TRBV19 to TRBJ2-1; D is unclear. V was shortened by 1 base and J by 2 bases, with 6 bases between the two germline ends. The CDR3 is made up of 14 amino acids. The germline V gene encodes CDR1 LNHDA and CDR2 SQIVND (reference sequence). CDR3 residues: CASSIVPTYNEQFF. The CDR3 nucleotides are TGTGCCAGTAGTATAGTACCTACCTACAATGAGCAGTTCTTC.

This chain connects TRBV19 to TRBJ2-2; no clear D. CDR1 and CDR2 from the germline V gene are LNHDA and SQIVND (reference sequence). V was pared by 3 bases and J by 3 bases, with 20 bases between. The CDR3 spans 18 residues. For the CDR3, the DNA is TGTGCCAGTAGTATTTCGCTGGGGTATAGGGAATACACCGGGGAGCTGTTTTTT. This encodes CASSISLGYREYTGELFF.

The chain employs TRBV7-2 and TRBJ2-2; TRBD1 might be the D (5 bases). In germline, CDR1 is SGHTA, CDR2 FQGNSA. The CDR3 runs to 14 residues. V shed 4 bases and J shed 2 bases, with 8 bases lying between them. The CDR3 region has the DNA TGTGCCAGCAGCTCCGGACAAAACACCGGGGAGCTGTTTTTT. Protein product: CASSSGQNTGELFF.

The V and J genes are TRBV5-1 and TRBJ1-1; D not resolved. The V end was cut by 2 bases, the J end by 8 bases, with 19 bases between. The CDR3 spans 15 residues. Germline V gene lookup returns CDR1 SGHRS and CDR2 YFSETQ. The CDR3 protein is CASSLMGPRQTEAFF. The CDR3 DNA is TGCGCCAGCAGCTTAATGGGCCCGAGGCAAACCGAAGCTTTCTTT.

The chain carries TRBV2 and TRBJ2-7; D gene uncertain. V was trimmed by 3 bases and J by 11 bases, leaving 11 bases between them. The germline CDR1 and CDR2 sequences are SNHLY and FYNNEI. The CDR3 has 11 residues. CDR3 sequence: CASSEAYQEYF. The CDR3 DNA reads TGTGCCAGCAGTGAGGCTTATCAGGAGTACTTC.

The V call is TRBV6-5, the J call TRBJ2-1; possibly TRBD2 for D (5 bases). CDR1 is MNHEY, CDR2 SVGAGI, per germline. The CDR3 spans 11 residues. Between the trimmed V and J ends, which lost 2 bases and 9 bases, there was a span of 5 bases. CDR3 nucleotides: TGTGCCAGCAGTTACCGGGGTGAGCAGTTCTTC. Residues: CASSYRGEQFF.

V and J are TRBV7-6 and TRBJ2-7, with 7 bases matching TRBD2. Germline lookup yields CDR1 SGHVS and CDR2 FNYEAQ. The ends lost 1 base at V and 3 bases at J; junction bases unmatched: 6. The length of the CDR3 is 15 residues. CDR3 coding DNA: TGTGCCAGCAGCTTAGGGACTAGGACCCACTACGAGCAGTACTTC. Translation gives CASSLGTRTHYEQYF.

This rearrangement joins TRBV6-1 to TRBJ2-7, with 7 positions matching TRBD2. The trim removed 4 bases at V and 5 bases at J, leaving 8 bases unmatched. Germline assignment: CDR1 MNHNS and CDR2 SASEGT. The CDR3 totals 14 residues. The CDR3 is CASSGLAGRDEQYF. Written as DNA, the CDR3 is TGTGCCAGCAGTGGACTAGCCGGTCGGGACGAGCAGTACTTC.

The chain has TRBV28 and TRBJ1-2; 8 bases agree with TRBD1. The CDR3 totals 16 residues. The junction had 11 bases not matched to a gene; V was cut back by 2 bases and J by 6 bases. The germline V gene encodes CDR1 MDHEN and CDR2 SYDVKM. The CDR3 protein is CASSLRRQGLRNGYTF. For the CDR3, the DNA is TGTGCCAGCAGTTTACGTAGACAGGGGCTTAGGAATGGCTACACCTTC.

This chain joins TRBV7-2 and TRBJ1-2; TRBD1 agrees at 11 bases. The CDR3 covers 13 residues. Per the germline V gene, CDR1 is SGHTA and CDR2 is FQGNSA. Unmatched junction bases numbered 3, after V lost 5 bases and J lost 7 bases. CDR3 region: CASSRDRGSGYTF. The CDR3 DNA is TGTGCCAGCAGCCGGGACAGGGGGTCTGGCTACACCTTC.

This clone was counted a few times. CDR3 residues: CASWAGASTDTQYF. The CDR3, as DNA: TGTGCCAGCTGGGCCGGGGCTAGCACAGATACGCAGTATTTT. The V call is TRBV19, the J call TRBJ2-3; D possibly uses TRBD1 or TRBD2 (5 bases each). The CDR3 is made up of 14 amino acids. Germline values: CDR1 LNHDA, CDR2 SQIVND (reference sequence). The ends were cut back, 9 bases at V and 0 bases at J, with 13 bases in the middle.

This clone was counted only a few times. The chain is built from TRBV7-2 and TRBJ2-2; perhaps TRBD1 as D (6 bases). The V and J ends lost 5 bases and 2 bases respectively, with 9 bases between them. This CDR3 is built from 14 residues. Germline V gene lookup returns CDR1 SGHTA and CDR2 FQGNSA. CDR3 sequence reads: CASSPDRNTGELFF. DNA of the CDR3: TGTGCCAGCAGCCCGGACAGAAACACCGGGGAGCTGTTTTTT.

This chain joins TRBV27 and TRBJ1-5; 9 positions match TRBD1. After removal of 5 bases from V and 3 bases from J, the junction contained 5 bases not matched to a gene. The CDR3 is 15 residues long. CDR1 MNHEY and CDR2 SMNVEV come from the germline V gene (reference sequence). The CDR3: CASSPRTGDNQPQHF. The CDR3 nucleotides read TGTGCCAGCAGTCCCCGGACAGGGGACAATCAGCCCCAGCATTTT.